The sequence of this T cell receptor (beta chain) was determined in a study of blood T cell repertoires in COVID-19. The CDR3 length is 15 residues. Sequencing used immunoSEQ multiplex PCR; TCRdb keeps in-frame clones, though not all of them. The repertoire includes over 250,000 clones, 89% of them detected once, and approximately 2.2% sits in the top ten. This chain links TRBV21-1 with TRBJ2-1; the D call TRBD1 from the table was never checked on the DNA. TRBV21-1 is an annotated pseudogene. The sample taken for sequencing was peripheral blood. The clonotype comes from a middle-aged man with acute or convalescent COVID-19. CDR3 DNA: TGTGCCAGCAGCCCGGACAGGGGCCCCTACAATGAGCAGTTCTTC. Protein product: CASSPDRGPYNEQFF.